This entry lists 6 T cell receptor beta chains sequenced from one sample in a study of shared clonotypes between healthy human individuals. Assay: immunoSEQ multiplex PCR; the TCRdb copy retains only in-frame clones and omits some. Of about 2.4 million clones in the sample, more than 90% were seen once. Material: naive CD4+ T cells sorted from blood. As for subset: CD45RA+ positively selected. The receptors were gathered from a man younger than 35 in good health.

The chain links TRBV5-4 to TRBJ1-1; a possible D gene is TRBD1 (5 bases). The V and J ends lost 3 bases and 7 bases respectively, with 16 bases between them. CDR1 is SGHNT, CDR2 YYREEE, per germline (reference sequence). The CDR3 loop spans 14 amino acids. The CDR3, as DNA: TGTGCCAGCAGCTCCCGGGACGCCCCCCGTGAAGCTTTCTTT. This translates into CASSSRDAPREAFF.

The chain uses TRBV30 and TRBJ1-4, with D possibly being TRBD1 (5 bases). Germline CDR1 GTSNPN, CDR2 SVGIG (reference sequence). The CDR3 is 16 amino acids. Trimming left V 3 bases short and J 4 bases short, with 18 bases between. CDR3 coding DNA: TGTGCCTGGAGGCGGGCGAAGACAGCTGGTAATGAAAAACTGTTTTTT. Protein: CAWRRAKTAGNEKLFF.

V and J are TRBV4-3 and TRBJ2-2; 11 bases line up with TRBD2. The CDR3 runs to 16 residues. Germline V gene lookup returns CDR1 LGHNA and CDR2 YSLEER. After removal of 6 bases from V and 2 bases from J, the junction contained 5 bases not matched to a gene. For the CDR3, the DNA is TGCGCCAGCAGGCCAGGGACTAGCGGAAACACCGGGGAGCTGTTTTTT. Protein product: CASRPGTSGNTGELFF.

A note on this clone: Additional DNA sequences in this sample encode the identical CDR3. The V call is TRBV29-1, the J call TRBJ2-6, with no clear D. The length of the CDR3 is 13 residues. V dropped 4 bases and J dropped 1 base, with 5 bases sitting between them. Germline V gene data show CDR1 as SQVTM and CDR2 as ANQGSEA. The CDR3 region has the DNA TGCAGCGTTGGGGTTTCTGGGGCCAACGTCCTGACTTTC. Protein sequence: CSVGVSGANVLTF.

The CDR3 DNA follows: TGTGCCAGTAGTCCTCAAACCCGGACTAGCGGGAGTTCTTACGAGCAGTACTTC. The encoded protein is CASSPQTRTSGSSYEQYF. The V call is TRBV19, the J call TRBJ2-7; 13 bases are a match to TRBD2. V was pared by 5 bases and J by 4 bases, with 14 bases of the junction left unmatched. Germline V lookup: CDR1 LNHDA, CDR2 SQIVND (reference sequence). The CDR3 has 18 amino acids.

The chain links TRBV27 to TRBJ2-3; the D is unclear. The germline V and J ends were trimmed by 8 bases and 6 bases, with 21 bases remaining between them. CDR1 is MNHEY and CDR2 is SMNVEV in the germline V gene (reference sequence). The CDR3 is 15 residues long. CDR3 nucleotide sequence: TGTGCCAGCTGCTCATTGGGCGCCCTGGAGGATACGCAGTATTTT. It yields the protein CASCSLGALEDTQYF.